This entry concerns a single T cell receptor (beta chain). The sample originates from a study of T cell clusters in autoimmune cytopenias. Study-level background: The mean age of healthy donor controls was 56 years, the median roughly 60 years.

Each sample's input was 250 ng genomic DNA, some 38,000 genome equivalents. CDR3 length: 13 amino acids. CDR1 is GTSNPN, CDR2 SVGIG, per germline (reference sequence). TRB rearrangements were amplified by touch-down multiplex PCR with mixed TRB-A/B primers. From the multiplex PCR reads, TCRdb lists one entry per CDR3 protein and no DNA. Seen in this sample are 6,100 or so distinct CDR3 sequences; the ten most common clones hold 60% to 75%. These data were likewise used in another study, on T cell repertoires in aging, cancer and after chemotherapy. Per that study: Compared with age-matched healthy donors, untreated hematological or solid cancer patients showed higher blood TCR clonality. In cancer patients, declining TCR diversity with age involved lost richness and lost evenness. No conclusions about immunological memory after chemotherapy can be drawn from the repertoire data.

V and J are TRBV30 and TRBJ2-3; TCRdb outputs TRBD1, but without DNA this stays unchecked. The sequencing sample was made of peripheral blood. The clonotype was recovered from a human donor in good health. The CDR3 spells CARQGGSTDTQYF.